The 17 T cell receptor beta chains listed next were all sequenced from one sample in a study of PD-1 blockade in classical Hodgkin lymphoma. After autologous stem cell transplantation all patients relapsed, and prior brentuximab vedotin exposure differed between cohorts. Using immunoSEQ multiplex PCR, the repertoire was profiled, and TCRdb retains in-frame clones only, with some absent. The sample carries under 30,000 clones, roughly 70% recorded once. The material sequenced was peripheral blood mononuclear cells (PBMCs), taken before the second cycle of nivolumab. The receptors shown here come from a human donor with classical Hodgkin lymphoma.

V is TRBV30 and J is TRBJ1-2; no clear D. The CDR3 is made up of 14 amino acids. From germline, CDR1 is GTSNPN and CDR2 SVGIG (reference sequence). Trimming left V 1 base short and J 8 bases short, with 17 bases between. The CDR3 spells CAWSARASRRGYTF. CDR3 in DNA: TGTGCCTGGAGTGCCCGGGCTTCGCGTAGGGGCTACACCTTC.

The chain has TRBV5-1 and TRBJ1-4; D remains unclear. Trimming cost V 0 bases and J 6 bases, with 18 bases left between them. Germline assignment: CDR1 SGHRS and CDR2 YFSETQ. This CDR3 contains 17 residues. The CDR3 nucleotides are TGCGCCAGCAGCTTGGTTTGGGAGGGTACCGCAGATGAAAAACTGTTTTTT. Translation: CASSLVWEGTADEKLFF.

The rearrangement uses TRBV27 and TRBJ1-2; a weak D match, TRBD1 (6 bases). The germline V gene encodes CDR1 MNHEY and CDR2 SMNVEV (reference sequence). The ends were cut back, 0 bases at V and 6 bases at J, with 17 bases in the middle. CDR3 length: 16 amino acids. The CDR3 coding sequence is TGTGCCAGCAGTTTATCATTGACACCGGGGGCCGATGGCTACACCTTC. Its protein is CASSLSLTPGADGYTF.

The V call is TRBV21-1, the J call TRBJ2-2. TRBV21-1 is a pseudogene locus. This CDR3 comprises 15 residues. The CDR3 DNA reads as TGTGCCAGCAGCAAGACCCTTTCTGGGACCGGGGAGCTGTTTTTT. It is translated as CASSKTLSGTGELFF.

This chain connects TRBV7-9 to TRBJ2-7, with 10 bases aligning to TRBD1. V gave up 3 bases and J gave up 3 bases; unmatched junction bases: 8. There are 16 residues in the CDR3. Germline V gene lookup returns CDR1 SEHNR and CDR2 FQNEAQ (reference sequence). The chain's CDR3 is CASSLMTGQGIYEQYF. Here the CDR3 DNA reads TGTGCCAGCAGCTTGATGACGGGACAGGGGATCTACGAGCAGTACTTC.

The V call is TRBV9, the J call TRBJ1-1; weak D call: TRBD1 (5 bases). The germline V gene encodes CDR1 SGDLS and CDR2 YYNGEE. The CDR3 is 13 residues long. Trimming cost V 1 base and J 4 bases, with 8 bases left between them. The CDR3 DNA is TGTGCCAGCAGCGTATCTGGGGGCACTGAAGCTTTCTTT. Protein product: CASSVSGGTEAFF.

This chain connects TRBV19 to TRBJ2-2; D is possibly TRBD1 or TRBD2 (5 bases each). V gave up 5 bases and J gave up 4 bases, with 17 bases separating them. The CDR3 has 16 amino acids. Germline loops: CDR1 LNHDA, CDR2 SQIVND (reference sequence). DNA for the CDR3: TGTGCCAGTAGTCGGATTGGGGGTTTGGGCACCGGGGAGCTGTTTTTT. Protein: CASSRIGGLGTGELFF.

This chain connects TRBV12-2 to TRBJ2-6; the D call TRBD2 from the table was never checked on the DNA. TRBV12-2 is marked as a pseudogene. CDR3 length: 18 amino acids. The CDR3 sequence: CASRNSVTPQSRANVLTF. The CDR3 DNA follows: TGTGCAAGTCGCAATAGTGTGACTCCACAAAGTCGGGCCAACGTCCTGACTTTC.

This chain links TRBV19 with TRBJ2-3; tentative D call: TRBD2 (7 bases). Trimming left V 5 bases short and J 1 base short, with 10 bases between. CDR3 length: 14 residues. Germline-derived CDR1 and CDR2 are LNHDA and SQIVND (reference sequence). This chain's CDR3 is CASSRGAGTDTQYF. The CDR3 region has the DNA TGTGCCAGTAGTCGGGGGGCGGGCACAGATACGCAGTATTTT.

The chain is built from TRBV7-2 and TRBJ2-1; 12 bases are a match to TRBD2. In germline, CDR1 is SGHTA, CDR2 FQGNSA. V lost 5 bases and J lost 12; bases outside the gene matches: 8. This CDR3 has 14 amino acids. DNA of the CDR3: TGTGCCAGCAGCCCTAGCGGGGGGGCCATCGGGCAGTTCTTC. This codes for CASSPSGGAIGQFF.

The rearrangement uses TRBV4-3 and TRBJ2-3; 9 positions agree with TRBD2. V lost 4 bases and J lost 1; bases outside the gene matches: 12. This CDR3 contains 18 residues. The germline CDR1 and CDR2 sequences are LGHNA and YSLEER. The CDR3 DNA reads TGCGCCAGCAGCCCAGGCCCGGGACTAGCCGGGGGCACAGATACGCAGTATTTT. Translating it yields CASSPGPGLAGGTDTQYF.

CDR3 DNA: TGTGCCACCCTACACCCAAACGCCTACGAGCAGTACTTC. It translates to CATLHPNAYEQYF. The chain is built from TRBV19 and TRBJ2-7; no clear D gene. This CDR3 comprises 13 residues. The ends were cut back, 10 bases at V and 2 bases at J, with 15 bases in the middle. Germline V lookup: CDR1 LNHDA, CDR2 SQIVND (reference sequence). The full variable domain, its missing parts supplied by reference TRBV19 and TRBJ2-7, is DGGITQSPKYLFRKEGQNVTLSCEQNLNHDAMYWYRQDPGQGLRLIYYSQIVNDFQKGDIAEGYSVSREKKESFPLTVTSAQKNPTAFYLCATLHPNAYEQYFGPGTRLTVT.

The chain is built from TRBV9 and TRBJ2-7, with a possible D match to TRBD2 (6 bases). V lost 0 bases to trimming and J lost 0 bases, with 10 bases between them. The CDR3 length is 15 residues. The germline V gene has CDR1 SGDLS and CDR2 YYNGEE. The CDR3 loop is CASSVGSGGSYEQYF. The DNA for the CDR3 is TGTGCCAGCAGCGTAGGGTCCGGGGGCTCCTACGAGCAGTACTTC.

V usage is TRBV30 and J usage is TRBJ2-2, with TRBD2 identical over 7 bases. Germline V gene data show CDR1 as GTSNPN and CDR2 as SVGIG (reference sequence). Unmatched junction bases numbered 13, after V lost 5 bases and J lost 7 bases. The CDR3 covers 15 residues. This CDR3 reads CAWAGRRGRIGELFF. The CDR3, as DNA: TGTGCCTGGGCCGGTCGGCGGGGGAGAATCGGGGAGCTGTTTTTT.

As to this clone: This specimen includes other DNA sequences encoding the same CDR3. The V call is TRBV19, the J call TRBJ2-7; D is ambiguous. This CDR3 comprises 13 residues. The germline V and J ends were trimmed by 3 bases and 3 bases, with 9 bases remaining between them. The V gene's germline CDR1 is LNHDA and CDR2 SQIVND (reference sequence). CDR3 sequence reads: CASSINGDYEQYF. In nucleotides, the CDR3 is TGTGCCAGTAGTATTAATGGGGACTACGAGCAGTACTTC. The variable domain in full, with the rest retrieved from reference TRBV19 and TRBJ2-7, is DGGITQSPKYLFRKEGQNVTLSCEQNLNHDAMYWYRQDPGQGLRLIYYSQIVNDFQKGDIAEGYSVSREKKESFPLTVTSAQKNPTAFYLCASSINGDYEQYFGPGTRLTVT.

This clone was observed a handful of times. The chain couples TRBV2 to TRBJ1-1; TRBD1 aligns across 7 bases. There are 24 residues in the CDR3. Germline assignment: CDR1 SNHLY and CDR2 FYNNEI. Trimming took 2 bases from V and 4 from J; bases not matched to a gene: 34. In DNA, the CDR3 is TGTGCCAGCAGTGAACTTTTTTCGGGCGGGGCGGAACGGGATCGACAGGGTAGTGCCACTGAAGCTTTCTTT. Residues: CASSELFSGGAERDRQGSATEAFF.

The rearrangement joins TRBV15 to TRBJ2-1, with D possibly called TRBD1 or TRBD2 (5 bases each). From germline, CDR1 is LNHNV and CDR2 YYDKDF (reference sequence). The CDR3 has 15 amino acids. V gave up 0 bases and J gave up 5 bases, with 11 bases separating them. CDR3 residues: CATSRDSGTHNEQFF. As DNA, the CDR3 is TGTGCCACCAGCAGAGATTCCGGGACCCACAATGAGCAGTTCTTC.